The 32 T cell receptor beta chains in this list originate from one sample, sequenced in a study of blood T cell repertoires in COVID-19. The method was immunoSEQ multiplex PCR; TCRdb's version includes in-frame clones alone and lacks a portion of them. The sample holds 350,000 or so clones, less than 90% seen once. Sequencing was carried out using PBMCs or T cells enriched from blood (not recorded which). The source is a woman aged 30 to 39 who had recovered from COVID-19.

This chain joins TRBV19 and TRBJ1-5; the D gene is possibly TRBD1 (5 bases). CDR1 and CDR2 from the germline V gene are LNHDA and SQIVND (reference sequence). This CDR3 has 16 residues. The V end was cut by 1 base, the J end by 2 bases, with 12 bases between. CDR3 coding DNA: TGTGCCAGTAGTATAGTTGGGGGGTCGGGCAATCAGCCCCAGCATTTT. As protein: CASSIVGGSGNQPQHF.

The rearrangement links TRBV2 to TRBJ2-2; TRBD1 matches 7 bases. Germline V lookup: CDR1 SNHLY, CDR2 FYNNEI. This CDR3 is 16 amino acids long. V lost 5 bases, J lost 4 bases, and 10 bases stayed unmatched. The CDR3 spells CASSPEGARSTGELFF. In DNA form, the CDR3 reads TGTGCCAGCAGTCCCGAGGGGGCTAGAAGCACCGGGGAGCTGTTTTTT.

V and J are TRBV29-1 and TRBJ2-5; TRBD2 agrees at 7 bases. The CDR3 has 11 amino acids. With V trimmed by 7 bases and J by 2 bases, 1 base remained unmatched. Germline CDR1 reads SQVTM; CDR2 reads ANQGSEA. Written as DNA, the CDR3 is TGCAGCGCCGGGGGGCAAGAGACCCAGTACTTC. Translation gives CSAGGQETQYF. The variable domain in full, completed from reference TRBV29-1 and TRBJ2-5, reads SAVISQKPSRDICQRGTSLTIQCQVDSQVTMMFWYRQQPGQSLTLIATANQGSEATYESGFVIDKFPISRPNLTFSTLTVSNMSPEDSSIYLCSAGGQETQYFGPGTRLLVL.

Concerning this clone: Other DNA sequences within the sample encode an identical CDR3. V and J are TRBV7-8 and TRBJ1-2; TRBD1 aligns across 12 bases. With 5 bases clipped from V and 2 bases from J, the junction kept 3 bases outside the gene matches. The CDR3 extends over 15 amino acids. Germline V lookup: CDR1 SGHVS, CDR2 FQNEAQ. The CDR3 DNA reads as TGTGCCAGCAGCCCTGGGACAGGGGGCAACTATGGCTACACCTTC. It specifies CASSPGTGGNYGYTF.

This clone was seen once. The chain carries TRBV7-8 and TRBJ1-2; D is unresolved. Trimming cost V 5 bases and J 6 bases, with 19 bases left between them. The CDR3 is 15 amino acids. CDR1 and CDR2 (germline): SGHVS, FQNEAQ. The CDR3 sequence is CASSQLTGSRDGYTF. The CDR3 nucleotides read TGTGCCAGCAGCCAACTGACGGGCTCGAGGGATGGCTACACCTTC.

This CDR3 is CASSLGSGGYETQYF. In DNA form, the CDR3 reads TGTGCCAGCAGCTTAGGAAGCGGGGGTTACGAGACCCAGTACTTC. The chain uses TRBV11-2 and TRBJ2-5; 8 nucleotides align to TRBD2. The germline V gene encodes CDR1 SGHAT and CDR2 FQNNGV. Trimming took 1 base from V and 5 from J; bases not matched to a gene: 6. The CDR3 has 15 residues.

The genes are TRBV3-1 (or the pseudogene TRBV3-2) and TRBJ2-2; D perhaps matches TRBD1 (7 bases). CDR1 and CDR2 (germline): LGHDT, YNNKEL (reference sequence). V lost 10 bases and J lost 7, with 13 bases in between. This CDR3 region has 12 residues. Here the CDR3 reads CAIGGGGGELFF. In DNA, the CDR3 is TGTGCCATTGGAGGGGGCGGCGGGGAGCTGTTTTTT.

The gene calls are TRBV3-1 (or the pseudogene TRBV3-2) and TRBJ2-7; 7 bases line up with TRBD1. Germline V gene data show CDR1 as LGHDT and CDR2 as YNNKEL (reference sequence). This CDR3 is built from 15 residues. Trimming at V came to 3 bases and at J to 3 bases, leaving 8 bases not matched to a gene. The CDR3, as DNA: TGTGCCAGCAGCCAGACAGGGTCTAAGGTCTACGAGCAGTACTTC. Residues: CASSQTGSKVYEQYF.

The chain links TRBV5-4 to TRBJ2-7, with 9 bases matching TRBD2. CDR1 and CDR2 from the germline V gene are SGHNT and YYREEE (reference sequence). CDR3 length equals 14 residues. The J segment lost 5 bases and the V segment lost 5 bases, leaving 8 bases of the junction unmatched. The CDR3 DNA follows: TGTGCCAGCAGGATTGGCGGGGGGGGCAACGAGCAGTACTTC. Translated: CASRIGGGGNEQYF.

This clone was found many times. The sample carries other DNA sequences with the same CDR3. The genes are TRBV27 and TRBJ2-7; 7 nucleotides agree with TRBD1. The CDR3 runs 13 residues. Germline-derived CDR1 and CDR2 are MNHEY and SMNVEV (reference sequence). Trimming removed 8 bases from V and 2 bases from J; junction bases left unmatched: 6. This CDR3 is CASSPGTAYEQYF. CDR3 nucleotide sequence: TGTGCCAGCTCCCCCGGGACAGCCTACGAGCAGTACTTC.

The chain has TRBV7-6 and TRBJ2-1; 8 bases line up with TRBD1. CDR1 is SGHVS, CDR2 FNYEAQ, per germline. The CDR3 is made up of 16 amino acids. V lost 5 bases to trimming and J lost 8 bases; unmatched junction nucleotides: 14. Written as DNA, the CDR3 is TGTGCCAGCAGCCCCCAGTTCGGGACAGGAACCGATGAGCAGTTCTTC. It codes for CASSPQFGTGTDEQFF.

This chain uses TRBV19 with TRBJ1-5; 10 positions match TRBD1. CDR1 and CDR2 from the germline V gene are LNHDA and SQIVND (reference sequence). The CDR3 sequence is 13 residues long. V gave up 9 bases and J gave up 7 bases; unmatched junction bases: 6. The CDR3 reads CARWDRGGQPQHF. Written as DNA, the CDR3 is TGTGCCAGGTGGGACAGGGGTGGGCAGCCCCAGCATTTT.

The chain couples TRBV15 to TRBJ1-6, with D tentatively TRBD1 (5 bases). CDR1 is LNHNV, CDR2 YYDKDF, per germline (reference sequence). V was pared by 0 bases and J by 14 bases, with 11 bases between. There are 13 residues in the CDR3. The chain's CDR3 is CATSREGGFTLHF. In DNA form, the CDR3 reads TGTGCCACCAGCAGAGAGGGGGGTTTCACCCTCCACTTT.

The DNA for the CDR3 is TGTGCCACCAGCTTAGAAGGAGGCGGTCGCGGCTACACCTTC. This codes for CATSLEGGGRGYTF. The V and J genes are TRBV15 and TRBJ1-2; D gene unclear. CDR1 is LNHNV and CDR2 is YYDKDF in the germline V gene (reference sequence). Trimming removed 5 bases at V and 8 bases at J, with 18 bases between. This CDR3 has 14 amino acids.

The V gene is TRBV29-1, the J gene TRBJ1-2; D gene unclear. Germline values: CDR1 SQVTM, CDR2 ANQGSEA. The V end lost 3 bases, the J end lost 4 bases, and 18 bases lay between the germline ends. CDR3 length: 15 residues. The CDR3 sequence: CSVEGSSLVSYGYTF. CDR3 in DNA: TGCAGCGTTGAGGGCAGTTCGTTAGTCTCCTATGGCTACACCTTC.

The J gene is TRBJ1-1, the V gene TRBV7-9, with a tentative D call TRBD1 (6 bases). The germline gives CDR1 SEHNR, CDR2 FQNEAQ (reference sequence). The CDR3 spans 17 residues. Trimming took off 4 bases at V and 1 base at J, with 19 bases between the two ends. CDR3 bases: TGTGCCAGCAGCTCCTCTAGGGGGGGCGTTTCGAACACTGAAGCTTTCTTT. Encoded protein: CASSSSRGGVSNTEAFF. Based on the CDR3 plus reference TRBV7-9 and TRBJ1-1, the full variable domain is DTGVSQNPRHKITKRGQNVTFRCDPISEHNRLYWYRQTLGQGPEFLTYFQNEAQLEKSRLLSDRFSAERPKGSFSTLEIQRTEQGDSAMYLCASSSSRGGVSNTEAFFGQGTRLTVV.

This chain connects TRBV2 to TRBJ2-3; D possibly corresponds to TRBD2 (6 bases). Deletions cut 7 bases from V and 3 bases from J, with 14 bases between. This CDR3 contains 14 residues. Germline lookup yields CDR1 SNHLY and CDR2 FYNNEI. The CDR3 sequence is CASTLGGNTDTQYF. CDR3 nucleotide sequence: TGTGCCAGCACCCTTGGGGGGAATACAGATACGCAGTATTTT. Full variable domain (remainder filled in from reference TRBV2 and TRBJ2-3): EPEVTQTPSHQVTQMGQEVILRCVPISNHLYFYWYRQILGQKVEFLVSFYNNEISEKSEIFDDQFSVERPDGSNFTLKIRSTKLEDSAMYFCASTLGGNTDTQYFGPGTRLTVL.

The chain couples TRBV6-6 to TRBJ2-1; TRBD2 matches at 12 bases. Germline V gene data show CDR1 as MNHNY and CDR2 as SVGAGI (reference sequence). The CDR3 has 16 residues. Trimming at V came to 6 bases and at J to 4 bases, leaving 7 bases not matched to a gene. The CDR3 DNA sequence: TGTGCCAGCAGCGACCGGACTAGCGGGGAATACAATGAGCAGTTCTTC. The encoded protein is CASSDRTSGEYNEQFF.

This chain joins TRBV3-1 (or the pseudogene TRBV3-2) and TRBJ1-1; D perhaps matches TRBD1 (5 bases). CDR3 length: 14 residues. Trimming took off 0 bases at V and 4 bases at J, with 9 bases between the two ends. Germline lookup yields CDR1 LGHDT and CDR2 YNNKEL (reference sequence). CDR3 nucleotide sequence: TGTGCCAGCAGCCAAGATCGGGGGGGCACTGAAGCTTTCTTT. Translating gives CASSQDRGGTEAFF.

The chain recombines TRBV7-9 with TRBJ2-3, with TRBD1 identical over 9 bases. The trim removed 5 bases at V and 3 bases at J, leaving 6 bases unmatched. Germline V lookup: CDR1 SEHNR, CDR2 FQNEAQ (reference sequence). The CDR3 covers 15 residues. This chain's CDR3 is CASSPPGTGTDTQYF. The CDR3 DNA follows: TGTGCCAGCAGCCCACCGGGGACAGGGACAGATACGCAGTATTTT. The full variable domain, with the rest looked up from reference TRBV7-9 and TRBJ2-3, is DTGVSQNPRHKITKRGQNVTFRCDPISEHNRLYWYRQTLGQGPEFLTYFQNEAQLEKSRLLSDRFSAERPKGSFSTLEIQRTEQGDSAMYLCASSPPGTGTDTQYFGPGTRLTVL.

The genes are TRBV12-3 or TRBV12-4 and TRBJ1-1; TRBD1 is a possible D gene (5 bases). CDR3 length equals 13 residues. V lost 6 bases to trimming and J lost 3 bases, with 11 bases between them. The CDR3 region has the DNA TGTGCCAGCAGCAGAGGACACTACACTGAAGCTTTCTTT. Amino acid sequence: CASSRGHYTEAFF.

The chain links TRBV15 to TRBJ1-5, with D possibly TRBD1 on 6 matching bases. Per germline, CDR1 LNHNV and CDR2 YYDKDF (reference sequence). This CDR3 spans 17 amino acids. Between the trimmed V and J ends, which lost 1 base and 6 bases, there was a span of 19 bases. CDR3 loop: CATSRGQAGGGSQPQHF. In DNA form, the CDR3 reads TGTGCCACCAGCAGAGGACAGGCTGGGGGAGGGAGTCAGCCCCAGCATTTT.

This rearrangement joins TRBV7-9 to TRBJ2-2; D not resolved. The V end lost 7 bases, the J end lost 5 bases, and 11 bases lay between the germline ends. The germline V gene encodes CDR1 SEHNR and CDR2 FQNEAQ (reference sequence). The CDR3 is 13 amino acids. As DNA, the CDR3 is TGTGCCAGCACCTCCGAGGAAACCGGGGAGCTGTTTTTT. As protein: CASTSEETGELFF.

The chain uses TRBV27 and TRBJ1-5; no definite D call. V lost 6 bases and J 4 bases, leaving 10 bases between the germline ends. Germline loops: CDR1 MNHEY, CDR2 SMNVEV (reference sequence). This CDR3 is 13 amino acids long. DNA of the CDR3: TGTGCCAGCAGCCTAGCGTGGAATCAGCCCCAGCATTTT. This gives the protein CASSLAWNQPQHF.

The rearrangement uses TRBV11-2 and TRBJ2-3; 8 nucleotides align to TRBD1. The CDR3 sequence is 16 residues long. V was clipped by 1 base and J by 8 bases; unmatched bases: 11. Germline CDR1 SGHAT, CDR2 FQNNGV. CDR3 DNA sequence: TGTGCCAGCAGCTTAGGGGGTCGGACAGGGTCCTTTACGCAGTATTTT. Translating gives CASSLGGRTGSFTQYF.

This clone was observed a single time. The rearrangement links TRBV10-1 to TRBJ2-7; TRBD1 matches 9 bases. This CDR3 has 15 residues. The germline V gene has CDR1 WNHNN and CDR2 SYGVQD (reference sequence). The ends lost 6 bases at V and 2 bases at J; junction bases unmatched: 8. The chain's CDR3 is CASSAPGQGAYEQYF. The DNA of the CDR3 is TGCGCCAGCAGCGCCCCGGGACAGGGAGCCTACGAGCAGTACTTC.

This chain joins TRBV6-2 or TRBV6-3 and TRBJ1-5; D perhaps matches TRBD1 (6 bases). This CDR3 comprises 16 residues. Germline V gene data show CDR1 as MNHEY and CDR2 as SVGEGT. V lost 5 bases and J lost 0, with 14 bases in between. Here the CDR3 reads CASSLPDRYSNQPQHF. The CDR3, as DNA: TGTGCCAGCAGTCTCCCCGACAGGTATAGCAATCAGCCCCAGCATTTT.

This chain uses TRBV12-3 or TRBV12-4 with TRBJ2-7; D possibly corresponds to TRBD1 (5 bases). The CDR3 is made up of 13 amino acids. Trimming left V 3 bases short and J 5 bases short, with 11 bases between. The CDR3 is CASSFSGNDEQYF. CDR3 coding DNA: TGTGCCAGCAGTTTTTCAGGGAACGACGAGCAGTACTTC.

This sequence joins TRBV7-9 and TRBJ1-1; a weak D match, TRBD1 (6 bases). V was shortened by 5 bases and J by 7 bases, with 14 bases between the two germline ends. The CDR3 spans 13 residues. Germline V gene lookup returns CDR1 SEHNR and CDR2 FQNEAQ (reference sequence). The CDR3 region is CASSANTGSEAFF. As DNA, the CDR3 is TGTGCCAGCAGCGCCAACACAGGGAGTGAAGCTTTCTTT.

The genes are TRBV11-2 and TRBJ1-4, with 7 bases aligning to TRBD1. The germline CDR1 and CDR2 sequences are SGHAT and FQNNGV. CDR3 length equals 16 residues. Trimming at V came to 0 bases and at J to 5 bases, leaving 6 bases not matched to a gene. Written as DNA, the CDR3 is TGTGCCAGCAGCTTAGAATGGACAGGCCGAAATGAAAAACTGTTTTTT. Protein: CASSLEWTGRNEKLFF.

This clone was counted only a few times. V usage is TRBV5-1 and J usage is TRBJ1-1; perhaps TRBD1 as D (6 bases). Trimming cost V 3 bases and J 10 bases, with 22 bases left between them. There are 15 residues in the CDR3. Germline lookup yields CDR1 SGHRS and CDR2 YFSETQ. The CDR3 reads CASSSGTPGTFVAFF. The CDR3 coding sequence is TGCGCCAGCAGCTCTGGGACACCCGGGACGTTTGTAGCTTTCTTT. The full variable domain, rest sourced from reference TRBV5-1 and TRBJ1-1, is KAGVTQTPRYLIKTRGQQVTLSCSPISGHRSVSWYQQTPGQGLQFLFEYFSETQRNKGNFPGRFSGRQFSNSRSEMNVSTLELGDSALYLCASSSGTPGTFVAFFGQGTRLTVV.

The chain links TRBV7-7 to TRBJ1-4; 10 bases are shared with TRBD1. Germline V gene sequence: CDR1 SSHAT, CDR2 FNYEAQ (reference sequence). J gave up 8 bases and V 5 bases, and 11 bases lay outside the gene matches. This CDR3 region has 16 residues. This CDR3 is CASSPGTGVWGEKLFF. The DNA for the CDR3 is TGTGCCAGCAGCCCCGGGACAGGGGTTTGGGGAGAAAAACTGTTTTTT.